This TCR beta chain is drawn from a study of cytomegalovirus exposure and HLA in healthy donors. Study results and caveats: Altogether, 170 or so TCR beta chains were recorded as cytomegalovirus-associated.

The PCR employed 60 Vbeta primers together with 13 Jbeta primers. Per the study methods: Approximately 12 million of the about 80 million unique TCR beta chains counted in a later analysis were shared. Clones were sequenced by immunoSEQ multiplex PCR, and TCRdb holds only the in-frame ones, with some missing. V, J and clone size were drawn from that table, and D and trimming were deduced from the DNA. The table lists roughly 76,000 clones, about nine tenths of them singletons. On this clone: What it recognizes is unknown.

The germline V and J ends were trimmed by 4 bases and 0 bases, with 14 bases remaining between them. This CDR3 has 16 residues. Germline CDR1 is SGHTS and CDR2 is YDEGEE. The sequence was obtained from a woman aged 25 to 39 in good health and CMV-seronegative. The chain carries TRBV5-8 and TRBJ1-3; maybe TRBD1 (6 bases). Input material: PBMCs. CDR3 sequence reads: CASSLRDTGSGNTIYF. The DNA for the CDR3 is TGTGCCAGCAGCCTTCGGGACACTGGCTCTGGAAACACCATATATTTT.